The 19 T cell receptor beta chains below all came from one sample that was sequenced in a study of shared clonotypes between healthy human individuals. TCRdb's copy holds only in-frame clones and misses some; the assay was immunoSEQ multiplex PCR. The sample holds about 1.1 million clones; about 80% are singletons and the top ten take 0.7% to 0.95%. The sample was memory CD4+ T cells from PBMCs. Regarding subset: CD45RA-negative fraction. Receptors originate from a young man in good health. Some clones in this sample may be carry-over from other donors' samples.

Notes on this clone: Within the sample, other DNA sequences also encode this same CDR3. CDR3 protein: CASSDRGRTGELFF. CDR3 nucleotide sequence: TGTGCCAGCTCGGACAGGGGTAGGACCGGGGAGCTGTTTTTT. J is TRBJ2-2 and V is TRBV2; 9 positions match TRBD1. This CDR3 is 14 amino acids long. Germline V lookup: CDR1 SNHLY, CDR2 FYNNEI. Trimming at V came to 8 bases and at J to 5 bases, leaving 6 bases not matched to a gene.

CDR3 nucleotides: TGTGCCAGCAGCGACGGGGACAGGCGCACAGATACGCAGTATTTT. Translating gives CASSDGDRRTDTQYF. The chain has TRBV9 and TRBJ2-3; TRBD1 matches at 8 bases. V trimming: 3 bases; J trimming: 1 base; junction bases outside the gene matches: 4. The CDR3 spans 15 residues. CDR1 is SGDLS and CDR2 is YYNGEE in the germline V gene.

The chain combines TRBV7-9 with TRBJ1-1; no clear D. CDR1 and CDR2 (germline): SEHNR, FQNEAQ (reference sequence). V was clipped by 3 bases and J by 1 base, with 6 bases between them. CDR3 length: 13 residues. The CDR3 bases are TGTGCCAGCAGCTTTTGGGGGAACACTGAAGCTTTCTTT. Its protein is CASSFWGNTEAFF.

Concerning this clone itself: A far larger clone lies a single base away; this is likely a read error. The CDR3 nucleotides read TGTGCCAGCGGCTTAGCGGTGAGAACAGGGGGACTGGGGTCCTACGAGCAGTACTTC. Translating it yields CASGLAVRTGGLGSYEQYF. The rearrangement links TRBV7-9 to TRBJ2-5; 8 nucleotides line up with TRBD1. The last part of the DNA fits TRBJ2-7 better; the J call may be wrong. This CDR3 comprises 19 residues. Germline V gene sequence: CDR1 SEHNR, CDR2 FQNEAQ (reference sequence).

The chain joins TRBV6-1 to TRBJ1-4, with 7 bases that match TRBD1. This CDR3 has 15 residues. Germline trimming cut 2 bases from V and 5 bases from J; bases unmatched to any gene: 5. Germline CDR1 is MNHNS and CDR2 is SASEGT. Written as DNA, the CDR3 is TGTGCCAGCAGTGAACTTAGGGGGCTGAATGAAAAACTGTTTTTT. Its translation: CASSELRGLNEKLFF.

In nucleotides, the CDR3 is TGTGCCAGCAGCTTAAGTAGGGAGGATACGCAGTATTTT. As protein: CASSLSREDTQYF. The V call is TRBV7-3, the J call TRBJ2-3; D is perhaps TRBD2 (5 bases). The CDR3 is 13 amino acids. V was cut by 1 base and J by 6 bases, with 8 bases left in between. In germline, CDR1 is SGHTA, CDR2 FQGTGA.

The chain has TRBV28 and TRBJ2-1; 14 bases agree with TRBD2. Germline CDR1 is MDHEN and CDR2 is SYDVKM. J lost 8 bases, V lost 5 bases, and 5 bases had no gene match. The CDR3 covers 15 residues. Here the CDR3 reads CASSGLAGGVDEQFF. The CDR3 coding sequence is TGTGCCAGCAGTGGACTAGCGGGGGGCGTCGATGAGCAGTTCTTC.

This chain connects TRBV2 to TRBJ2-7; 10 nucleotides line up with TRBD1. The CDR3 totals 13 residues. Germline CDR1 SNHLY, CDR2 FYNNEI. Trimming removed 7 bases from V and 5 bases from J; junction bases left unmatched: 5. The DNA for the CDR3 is TGTGCCAGCATGAGGGACAGGGGCCACGAGCAGTACTTC. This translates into CASMRDRGHEQYF.

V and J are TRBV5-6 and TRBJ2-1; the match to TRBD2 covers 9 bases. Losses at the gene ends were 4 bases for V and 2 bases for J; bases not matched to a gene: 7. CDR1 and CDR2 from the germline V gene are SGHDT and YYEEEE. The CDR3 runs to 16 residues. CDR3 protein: CASSAPGLATYNEQFF. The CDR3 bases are TGTGCCAGCAGCGCACCGGGACTAGCAACCTACAATGAGCAGTTCTTC. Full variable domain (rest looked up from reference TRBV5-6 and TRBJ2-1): DAGVTQSPTHLIKTRGQQVTLRCSPKSGHDTVSWYQQALGQGPQFIFQYYEEEERQRGNFPDRFSGHQFPNYSSELNVNALLLGDSALYLCASSAPGLATYNEQFFGPGTRLTVL.

The CDR3 spells CASSPLANPYNEQFF. The CDR3 nucleotides are TGTGCCAGCAGTCCTCTAGCGAACCCCTACAATGAGCAGTTCTTC. This chain joins TRBV6-6 and TRBJ2-1; maybe TRBD2 (6 bases). The CDR3 covers 15 residues. The germline V gene encodes CDR1 MNHNY and CDR2 SVGAGI (reference sequence). V was clipped by 5 bases and J by 2 bases, with 13 bases between them.

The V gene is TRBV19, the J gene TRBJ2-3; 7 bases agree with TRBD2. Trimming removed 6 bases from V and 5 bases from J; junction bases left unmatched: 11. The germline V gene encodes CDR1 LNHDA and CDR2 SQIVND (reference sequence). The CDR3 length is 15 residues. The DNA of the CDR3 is TGTGCCAGTAGAGAAAGCGGGATCCGGGGAGATACGCAGTATTTT. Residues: CASRESGIRGDTQYF.

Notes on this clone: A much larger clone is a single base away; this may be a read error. This CDR3 reads CSSSEEVGAYTEAFF. Written as DNA, the CDR3 is TGTTCCAGCAGTGAAGAAGTGGGGGCTTACACTGAAGCTTTCTTT. J is TRBJ1-1 and V is TRBV6-1; tentatively, D is TRBD1 (6 bases). Germline CDR1 is MNHNS and CDR2 is SASEGT. The CDR3 consists of 15 residues.

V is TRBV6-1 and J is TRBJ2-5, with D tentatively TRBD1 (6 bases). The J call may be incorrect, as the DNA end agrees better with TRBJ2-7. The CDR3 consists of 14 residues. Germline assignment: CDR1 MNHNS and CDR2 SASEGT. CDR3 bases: TGTGCCAGCAACCACAGGGATCGGTCCTACGAGCAGTACTTC. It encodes CASNHRDRSYEQYF.

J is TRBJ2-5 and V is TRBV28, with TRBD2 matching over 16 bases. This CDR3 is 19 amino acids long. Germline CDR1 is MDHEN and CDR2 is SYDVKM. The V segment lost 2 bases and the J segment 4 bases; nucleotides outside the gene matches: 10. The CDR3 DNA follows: TGTGCCAGCAGTTTAGGGGGACTAGCGGGAGGGCCTCGGCTAGAGACCCAGTACTTC. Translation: CASSLGGLAGGPRLETQYF.

The CDR3 sequence is CASSGGALTGGQYF. As DNA, the CDR3 is TGTGCCAGCAGCGGGGGGGCCCTCACGGGCGGGCAGTACTTC. V is TRBV2 and J is TRBJ2-7; TRBD2 matches 8 bases. From germline, CDR1 is SNHLY and CDR2 FYNNEI. CDR3 length equals 14 residues. The ends lost 6 bases at V and 9 bases at J; junction bases unmatched: 13.

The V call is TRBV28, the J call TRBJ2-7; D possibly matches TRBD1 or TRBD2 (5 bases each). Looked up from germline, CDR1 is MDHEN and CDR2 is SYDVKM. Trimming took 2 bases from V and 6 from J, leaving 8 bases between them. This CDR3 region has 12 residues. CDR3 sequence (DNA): TGTGCCAGCAGTTTACCGGGGCTCGAGCAGTACTTC. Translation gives CASSLPGLEQYF. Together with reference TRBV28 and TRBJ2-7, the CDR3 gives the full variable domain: DVKVTQSSRYLVKRTGEKVFLECVQDMDHENMFWYRQDPGLGLRLIYFSYDVKMKEKGDIPEGYSVSREKKERFSLILESASTNQTSMYLCASSLPGLEQYFGPGTRLTVT.

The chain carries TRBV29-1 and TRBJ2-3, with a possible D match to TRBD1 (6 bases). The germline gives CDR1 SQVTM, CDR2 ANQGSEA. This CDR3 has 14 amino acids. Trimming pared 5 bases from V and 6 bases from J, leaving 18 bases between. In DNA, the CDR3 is TGCAGCGTTAACGCAGGGGTTTCCCCGGATACGCAGTATTTT. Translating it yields CSVNAGVSPDTQYF.

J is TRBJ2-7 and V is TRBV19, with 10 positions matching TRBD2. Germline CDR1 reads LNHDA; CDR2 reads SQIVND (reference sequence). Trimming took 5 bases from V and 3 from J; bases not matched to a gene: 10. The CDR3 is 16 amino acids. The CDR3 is CASSPRRAGGVYEQYF. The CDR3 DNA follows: TGTGCCAGTAGTCCCCGGAGAGCGGGAGGGGTCTACGAGCAGTACTTC.

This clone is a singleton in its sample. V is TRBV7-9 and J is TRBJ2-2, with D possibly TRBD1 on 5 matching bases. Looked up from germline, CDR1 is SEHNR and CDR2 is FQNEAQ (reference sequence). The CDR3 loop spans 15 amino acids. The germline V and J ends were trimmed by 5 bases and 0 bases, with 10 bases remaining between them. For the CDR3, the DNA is TGTGCCAGCAGCGTCGGACATTCGAACACCGGGGAGCTGTTTTTT. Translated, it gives CASSVGHSNTGELFF.